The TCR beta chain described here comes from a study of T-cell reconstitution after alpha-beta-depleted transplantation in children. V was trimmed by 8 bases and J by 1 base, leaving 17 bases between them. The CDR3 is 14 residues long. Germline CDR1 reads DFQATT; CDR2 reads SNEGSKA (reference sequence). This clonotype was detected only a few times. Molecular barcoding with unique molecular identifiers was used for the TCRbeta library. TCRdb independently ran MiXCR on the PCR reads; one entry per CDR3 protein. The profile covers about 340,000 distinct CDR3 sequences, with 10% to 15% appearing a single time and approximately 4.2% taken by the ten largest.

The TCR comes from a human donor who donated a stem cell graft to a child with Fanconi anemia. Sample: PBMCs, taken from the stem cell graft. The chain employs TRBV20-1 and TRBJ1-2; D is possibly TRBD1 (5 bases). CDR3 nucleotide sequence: TGCAGTCCGAAAGACAGCCAATTTAACTATGGCTACACCTTC. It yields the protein CSPKDSQFNYGYTF.